The clone carrying this T cell receptor (beta chain) was observed many times. CDR3 length: 18 amino acids. The V and J ends lost 4 bases and 6 bases respectively, with 27 bases between them. CDR1 and CDR2 (germline): SGHNT, YYREEE (reference sequence). The data were taken from a study of blood T cell repertoires in COVID-19. In the study overall: COVID-19 samples from acute and convalescent phases originated in the United States, Italy and Spain.

Produced via immunoSEQ multiplex PCR; TCRdb's table is partial and in-frame only. The sample records 400,000 to 550,000 clones, 85% to 90% being singletons. This clonotype was obtained from a woman aged 25-40 years with acute or convalescent COVID-19. The V and J genes are TRBV5-4 and TRBJ2-3, with D tentatively TRBD1 (6 bases). Sequenced sample: peripheral blood. The CDR3 protein is CASSPRLTRGIGVDTQYF. The CDR3 DNA is TGTGCCAGCAGCCCCCGCCTGACCAGGGGAATCGGTGTGGATACGCAGTATTTT.